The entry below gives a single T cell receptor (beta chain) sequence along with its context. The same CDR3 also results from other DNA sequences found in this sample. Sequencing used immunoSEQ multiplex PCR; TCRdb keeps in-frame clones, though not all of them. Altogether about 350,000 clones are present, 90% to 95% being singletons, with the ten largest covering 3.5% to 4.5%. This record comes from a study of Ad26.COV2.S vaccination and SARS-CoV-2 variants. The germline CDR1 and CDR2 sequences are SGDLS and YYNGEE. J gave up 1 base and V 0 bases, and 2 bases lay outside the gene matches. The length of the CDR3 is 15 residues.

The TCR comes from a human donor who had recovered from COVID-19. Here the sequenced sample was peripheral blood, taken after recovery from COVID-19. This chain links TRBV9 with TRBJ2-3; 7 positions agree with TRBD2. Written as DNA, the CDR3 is TGTGCCAGCAGCGTAGGGCTAGCGGGCACAGATACGCAGTATTTT. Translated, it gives CASSVGLAGTDTQYF.